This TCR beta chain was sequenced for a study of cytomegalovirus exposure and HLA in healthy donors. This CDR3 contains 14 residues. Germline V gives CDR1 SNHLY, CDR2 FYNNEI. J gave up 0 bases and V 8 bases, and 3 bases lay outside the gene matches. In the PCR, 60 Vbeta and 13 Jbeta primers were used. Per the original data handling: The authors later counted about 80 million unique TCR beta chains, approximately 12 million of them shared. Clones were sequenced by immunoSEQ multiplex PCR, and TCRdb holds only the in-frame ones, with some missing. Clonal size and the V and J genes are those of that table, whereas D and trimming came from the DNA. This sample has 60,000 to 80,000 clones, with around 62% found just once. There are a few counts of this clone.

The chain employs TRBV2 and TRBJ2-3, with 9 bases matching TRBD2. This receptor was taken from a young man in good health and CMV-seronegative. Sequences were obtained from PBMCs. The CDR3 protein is CASGRGGSTDTQYF. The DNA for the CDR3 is TGTGCCAGCGGGCGGGGGGGCAGCACAGATACGCAGTATTTT.